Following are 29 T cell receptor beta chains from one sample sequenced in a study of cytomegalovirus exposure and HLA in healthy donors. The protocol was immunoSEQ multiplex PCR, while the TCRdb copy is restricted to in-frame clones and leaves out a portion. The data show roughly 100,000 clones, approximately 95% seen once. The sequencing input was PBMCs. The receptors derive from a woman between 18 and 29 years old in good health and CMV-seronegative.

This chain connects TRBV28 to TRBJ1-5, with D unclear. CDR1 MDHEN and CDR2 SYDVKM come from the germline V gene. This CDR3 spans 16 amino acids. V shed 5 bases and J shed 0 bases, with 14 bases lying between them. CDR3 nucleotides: TGTGCCAGCAGTCCGATAGTTTATTATAGCAATCAGCCCCAGCATTTT. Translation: CASSPIVYYSNQPQHF.

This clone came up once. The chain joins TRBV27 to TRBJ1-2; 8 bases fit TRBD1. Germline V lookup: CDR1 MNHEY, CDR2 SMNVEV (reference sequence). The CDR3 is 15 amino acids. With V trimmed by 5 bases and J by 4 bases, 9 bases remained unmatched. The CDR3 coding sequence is TGTGCCAGCAGTGAACGGGACAGGAGGATCTATGGCTACACCTTC. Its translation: CASSERDRRIYGYTF.

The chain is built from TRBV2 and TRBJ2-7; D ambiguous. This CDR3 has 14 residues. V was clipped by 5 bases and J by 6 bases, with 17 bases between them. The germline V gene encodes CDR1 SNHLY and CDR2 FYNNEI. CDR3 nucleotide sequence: TGTGCCAGCAGTCGAGACAAGCCAACAATCGAGCAGTACTTC. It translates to CASSRDKPTIEQYF.

CDR3 coding DNA: TGCGCCAGCAGCCAAGGCGCGGAGACCCAGTACTTC. Its protein is CASSQGAETQYF. The chain recombines TRBV4-1 with TRBJ2-5; unclear D gene. With 1 base removed from V and 5 bases from J, the gap between germline ends came to 5 bases. Per germline, CDR1 MGHRA and CDR2 YSYEKL. The length of the CDR3 is 12 residues.

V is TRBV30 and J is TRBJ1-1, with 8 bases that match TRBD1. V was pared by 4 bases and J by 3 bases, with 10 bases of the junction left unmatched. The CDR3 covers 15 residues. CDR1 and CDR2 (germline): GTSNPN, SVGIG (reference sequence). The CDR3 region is CAWIPGTGPDTEAFF. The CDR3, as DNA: TGTGCCTGGATCCCCGGGACAGGTCCCGACACTGAAGCTTTCTTT.

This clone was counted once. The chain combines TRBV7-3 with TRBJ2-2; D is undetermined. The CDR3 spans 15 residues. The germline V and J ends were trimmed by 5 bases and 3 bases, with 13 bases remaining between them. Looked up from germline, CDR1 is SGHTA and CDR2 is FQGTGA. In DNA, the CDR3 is TGTGCCAGCAGCCCAGAGATCGGGTACACCGGGGAGCTGTTTTTT. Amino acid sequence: CASSPEIGYTGELFF.

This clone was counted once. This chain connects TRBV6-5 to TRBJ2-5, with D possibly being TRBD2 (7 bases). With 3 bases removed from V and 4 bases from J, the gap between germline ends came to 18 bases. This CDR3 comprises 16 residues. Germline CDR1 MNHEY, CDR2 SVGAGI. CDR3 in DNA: TGTGCCAGCAGTTATCAAGGGGGGGGGCTCGGAGAGACCCAGTACTTC. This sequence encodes CASSYQGGGLGETQYF.

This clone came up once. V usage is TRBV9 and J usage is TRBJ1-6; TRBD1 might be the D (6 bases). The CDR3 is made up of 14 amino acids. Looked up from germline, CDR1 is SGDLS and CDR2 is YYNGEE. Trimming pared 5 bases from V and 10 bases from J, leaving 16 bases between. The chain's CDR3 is CASRRGGQPSPLHF. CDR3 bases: TGTGCCAGCAGGAGGGGTGGACAGCCCTCACCCCTCCACTTT.

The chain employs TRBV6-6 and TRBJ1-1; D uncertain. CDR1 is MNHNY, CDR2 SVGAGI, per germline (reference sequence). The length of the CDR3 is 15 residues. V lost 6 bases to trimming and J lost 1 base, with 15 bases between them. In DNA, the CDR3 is TGTGCCAGCAGCCCCGAAAGAGCAGGGAACACTGAAGCTTTCTTT. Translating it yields CASSPERAGNTEAFF.

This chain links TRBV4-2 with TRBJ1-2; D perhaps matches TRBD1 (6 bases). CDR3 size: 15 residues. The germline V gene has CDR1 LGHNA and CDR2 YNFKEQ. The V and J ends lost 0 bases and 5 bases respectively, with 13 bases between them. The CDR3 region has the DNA TGTGCCAGCAGCCAAGATTTAGGGGGTGGGTATGGCTACACCTTC. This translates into CASSQDLGGGYGYTF.

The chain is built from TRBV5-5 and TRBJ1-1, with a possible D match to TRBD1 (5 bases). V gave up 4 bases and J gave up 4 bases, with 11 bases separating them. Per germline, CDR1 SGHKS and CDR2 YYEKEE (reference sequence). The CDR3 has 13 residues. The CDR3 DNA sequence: TGTGCCAGCAGCCCTGGGGGGAGCACTGAAGCTTTCTTT. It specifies CASSPGGSTEAFF.

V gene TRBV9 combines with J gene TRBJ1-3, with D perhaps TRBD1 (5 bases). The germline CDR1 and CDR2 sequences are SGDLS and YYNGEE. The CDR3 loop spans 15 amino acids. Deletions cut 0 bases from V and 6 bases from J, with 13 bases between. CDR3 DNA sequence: TGTGCCAGCAGCGTAGGGGAGGGGACGGTAAACACCATATATTTT. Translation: CASSVGEGTVNTIYF.

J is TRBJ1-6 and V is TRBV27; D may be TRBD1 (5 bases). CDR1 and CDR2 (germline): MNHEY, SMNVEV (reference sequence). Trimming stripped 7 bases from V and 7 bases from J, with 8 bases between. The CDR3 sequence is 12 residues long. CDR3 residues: CASMTANSPLHF. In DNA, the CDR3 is TGTGCCAGCATGACAGCCAATTCACCCCTCCACTTT.

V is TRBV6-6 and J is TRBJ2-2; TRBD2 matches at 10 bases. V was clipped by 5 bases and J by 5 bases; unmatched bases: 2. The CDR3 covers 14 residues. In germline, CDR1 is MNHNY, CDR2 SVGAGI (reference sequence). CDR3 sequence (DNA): TGTGCCAGCAGTCCTAGCGGGAGAACCGGGGAGCTGTTTTTT. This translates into CASSPSGRTGELFF.

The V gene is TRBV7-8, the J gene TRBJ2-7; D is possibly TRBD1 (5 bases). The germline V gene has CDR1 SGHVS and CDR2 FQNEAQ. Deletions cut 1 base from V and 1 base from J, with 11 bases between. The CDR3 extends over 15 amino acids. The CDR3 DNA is TGTGCCAGCAGCTTAGTCTCAGGGTTGTCCTACGAGCAGTACTTC. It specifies CASSLVSGLSYEQYF.

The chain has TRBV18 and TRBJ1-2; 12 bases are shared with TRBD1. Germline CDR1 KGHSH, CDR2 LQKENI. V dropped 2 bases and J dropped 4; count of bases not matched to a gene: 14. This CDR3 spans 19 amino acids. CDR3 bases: TGTGCCAGCTCACCAACCCTCGGGACAGGGGGCGAAGACGGCTATGGCTACACCTTC. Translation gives CASSPTLGTGGEDGYGYTF.

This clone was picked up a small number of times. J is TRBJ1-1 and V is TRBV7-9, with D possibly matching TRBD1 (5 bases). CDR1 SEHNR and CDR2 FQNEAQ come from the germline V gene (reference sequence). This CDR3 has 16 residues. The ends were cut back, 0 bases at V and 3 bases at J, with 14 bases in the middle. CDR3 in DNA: TGTGCCAGCAGCTTAGCGATGGGGGGAGGGTACACTGAAGCTTTCTTT. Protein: CASSLAMGGGYTEAFF.

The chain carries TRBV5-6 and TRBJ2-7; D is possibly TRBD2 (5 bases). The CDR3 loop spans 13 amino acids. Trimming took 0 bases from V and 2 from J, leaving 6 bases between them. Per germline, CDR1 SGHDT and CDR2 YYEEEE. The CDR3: CASSLVGTYEQYF. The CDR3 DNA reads TGTGCCAGCAGCTTGGTCGGGACCTACGAGCAGTACTTC.

The CDR3 loop reads CASSSGQYTDGGYTF. DNA for the CDR3: TGCGCCAGCAGCTCCGGACAGTATACCGATGGCGGCTACACCTTC. The chain is built from TRBV5-1 and TRBJ1-2, with D possibly TRBD1 on 6 matching bases. The germline V gene has CDR1 SGHRS and CDR2 YFSETQ. CDR3 length: 15 amino acids. V dropped 3 bases and J dropped 8 bases, with 20 bases sitting between them.

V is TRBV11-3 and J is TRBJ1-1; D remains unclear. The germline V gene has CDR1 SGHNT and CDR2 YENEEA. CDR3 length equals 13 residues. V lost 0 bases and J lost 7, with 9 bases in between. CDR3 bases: TGTGCCAGCAGCTTAGATCTGGGCAGTGAAGCTTTCTTT. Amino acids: CASSLDLGSEAFF.

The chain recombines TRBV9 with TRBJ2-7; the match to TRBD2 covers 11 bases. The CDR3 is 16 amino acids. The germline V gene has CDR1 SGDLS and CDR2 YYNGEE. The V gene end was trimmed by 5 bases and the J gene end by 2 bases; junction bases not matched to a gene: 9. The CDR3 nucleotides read TGTGCCAGCAGTGAACAAGGGACTAGCGGCCCCTACGAGCAGTACTTC. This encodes CASSEQGTSGPYEQYF. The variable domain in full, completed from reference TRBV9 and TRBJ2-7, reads DSGVTQTPKHLITATGQRVTLRCSPRSGDLSVYWYQQSLDQGLQFLIQYYNGEERAKGNILERFSAQQFPDLHSELNLSSLELGDSALYFCASSEQGTSGPYEQYFGPGTRLTVT.

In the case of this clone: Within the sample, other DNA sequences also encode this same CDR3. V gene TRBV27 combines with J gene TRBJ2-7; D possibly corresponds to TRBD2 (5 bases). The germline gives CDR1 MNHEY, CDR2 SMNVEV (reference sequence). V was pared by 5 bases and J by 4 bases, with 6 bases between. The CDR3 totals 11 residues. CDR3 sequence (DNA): TGTGCCAGCAGTAGCGGTTACGAGCAGTACTTC. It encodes CASSSGYEQYF.

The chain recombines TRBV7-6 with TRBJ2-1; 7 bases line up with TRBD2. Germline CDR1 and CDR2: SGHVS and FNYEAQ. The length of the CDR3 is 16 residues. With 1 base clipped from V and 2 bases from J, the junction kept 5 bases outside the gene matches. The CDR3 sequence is CASSLGSGATYNEQFF. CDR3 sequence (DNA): TGTGCCAGCAGCTTAGGGAGCGGGGCTACCTACAATGAGCAGTTCTTC.

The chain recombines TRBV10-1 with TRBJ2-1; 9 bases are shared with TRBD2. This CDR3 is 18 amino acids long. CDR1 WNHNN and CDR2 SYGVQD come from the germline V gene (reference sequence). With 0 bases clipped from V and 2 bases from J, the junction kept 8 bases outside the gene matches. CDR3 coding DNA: TGCGCCAGCAGTGAGTCCTTGAAGGCGGGAGGGCCCTACAATGAGCAGTTCTTC. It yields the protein CASSESLKAGGPYNEQFF.

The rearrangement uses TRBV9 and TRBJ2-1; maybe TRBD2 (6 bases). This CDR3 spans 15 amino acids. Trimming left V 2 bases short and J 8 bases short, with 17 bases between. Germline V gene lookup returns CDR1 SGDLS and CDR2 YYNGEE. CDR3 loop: CASSVGVGSTDEQFF. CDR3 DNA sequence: TGTGCCAGCAGCGTCGGGGTCGGGAGTACGGATGAGCAGTTCTTC.

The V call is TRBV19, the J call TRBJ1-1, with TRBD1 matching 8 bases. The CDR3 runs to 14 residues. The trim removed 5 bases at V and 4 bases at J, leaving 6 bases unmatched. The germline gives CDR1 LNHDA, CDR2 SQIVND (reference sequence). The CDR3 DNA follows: TGTGCCAGTAGTGCAGGGGGCGCGGTCACTGAAGCTTTCTTT. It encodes CASSAGGAVTEAFF.

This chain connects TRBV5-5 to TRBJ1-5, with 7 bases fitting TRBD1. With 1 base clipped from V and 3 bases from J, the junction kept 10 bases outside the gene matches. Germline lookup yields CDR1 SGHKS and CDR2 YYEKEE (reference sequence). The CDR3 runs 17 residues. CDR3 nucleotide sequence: TGTGCCAGCAGCTTGAGATGGGGTCAGGGGGTCAATCAGCCCCAGCATTTT. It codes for CASSLRWGQGVNQPQHF.

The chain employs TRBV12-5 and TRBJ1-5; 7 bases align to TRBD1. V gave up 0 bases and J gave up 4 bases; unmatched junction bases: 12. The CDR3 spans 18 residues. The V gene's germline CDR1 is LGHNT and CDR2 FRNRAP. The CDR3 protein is CASGLVRGPDWGNQPQHF. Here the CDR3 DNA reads TGTGCTAGTGGTTTGGTGAGGGGGCCGGACTGGGGAAATCAGCCCCAGCATTTT.

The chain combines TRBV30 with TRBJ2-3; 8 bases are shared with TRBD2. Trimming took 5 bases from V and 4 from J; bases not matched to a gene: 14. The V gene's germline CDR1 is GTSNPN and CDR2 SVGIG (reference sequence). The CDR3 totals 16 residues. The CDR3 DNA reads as TGTGCCTGGGTAGCGGGGCCGGGGAGAGGCGCAGATACGCAGTATTTT. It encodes CAWVAGPGRGADTQYF.